This record covers a single T cell receptor (beta chain). The sample belongs to a study of shared T cell receptors in the human thymus. V shed 4 bases and J 0 bases; nucleotides not matched to a gene: 9. CDR3 length: 18 amino acids. Germline lookup yields CDR1 LNHNV and CDR2 YYDKDF (reference sequence). Measured with immunoSEQ multiplex PCR; TCRdb has only the in-frame clones, and not every one. Among hundreds of thousands of clones listed, 80% to 90% were seen once. This sample also belongs to another study, concerning human thymus T cells. Turning to that study: Thymus was obtained from resections taken during corrective heart surgery.

The sequence derives from a girl in the first two years of life with a congenital heart defect. V gene TRBV15 combines with J gene TRBJ2-6; 7 nucleotides align to TRBD2. Input material: thymocytes. CDR3 coding DNA: TGTGCCACCAGCACCGACACGGGAGGTTCCTCTGGGGCCAACGTCCTGACTTTC. Its translation is CATSTDTGGSSGANVLTF.